Listed here is a single T cell receptor beta chain. The sample originates from a study of blood T cell repertoires in COVID-19. Study in general: Sites in the United States, Italy and Spain provided acute and convalescent COVID-19 samples.

V gave up 2 bases and J gave up 5 bases; unmatched junction bases: 11. This CDR3 has 17 residues. Per the germline V gene, CDR1 is MGHRA and CDR2 is YSYEKL. Sequencing was performed with immunoSEQ multiplex PCR; in TCRdb, only in-frame clones are kept and a portion is missing. The sample contains around 250,000 clones, around 85% of which appear only once. The clonotype originates from a man between 60 and 75 years old with acute or convalescent COVID-19. J is TRBJ2-5 and V is TRBV4-1; TRBD2 matches 10 bases. Sequencing input: peripheral blood. Written as DNA, the CDR3 is TGCGCCAGCAGCCAATACGGACTAGCGGCAACCTCGGAGACCCAGTACTTC. Its translation: CASSQYGLAATSETQYF.